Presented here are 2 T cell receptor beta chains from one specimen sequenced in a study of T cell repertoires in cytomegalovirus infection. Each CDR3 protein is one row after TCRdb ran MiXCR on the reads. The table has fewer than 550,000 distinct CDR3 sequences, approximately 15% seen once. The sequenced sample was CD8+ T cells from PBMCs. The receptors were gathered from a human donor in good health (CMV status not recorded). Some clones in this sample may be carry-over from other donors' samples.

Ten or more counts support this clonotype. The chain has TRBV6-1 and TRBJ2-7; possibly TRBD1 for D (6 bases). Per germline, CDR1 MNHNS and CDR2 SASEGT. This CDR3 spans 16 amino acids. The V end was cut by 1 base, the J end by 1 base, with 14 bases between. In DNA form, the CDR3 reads TGTGCCAGCAGTGAAGGTCCCAGGGGTTCATCCTACGAGCAGTACTTC. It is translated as CASSEGPRGSSYEQYF.

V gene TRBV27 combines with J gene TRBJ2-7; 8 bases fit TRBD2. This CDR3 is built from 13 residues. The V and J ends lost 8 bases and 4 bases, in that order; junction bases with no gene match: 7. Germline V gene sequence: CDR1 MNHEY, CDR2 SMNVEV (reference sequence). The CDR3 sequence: CASQSGSGYEQYF. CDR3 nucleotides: TGTGCCAGCCAGAGCGGGAGCGGGTACGAGCAGTACTTC.